This T cell receptor beta chain derives from a study of Graves' ophthalmopathy and Graves' hyperthyroidism. Germline V gene sequence: CDR1 SGHTA, CDR2 FQGNSA. The CDR3 length is 16 residues. V lost 2 bases, J lost 1 base, and 5 bases stayed unmatched. Investigators amplified TCR beta CDR3 regions from RNA transcripts. HTBI primers primed a first-round RT-PCR, and a second-round multiplex PCR followed. Via MiXCR, TCRdb re-called the multiplex PCR reads, giving one row per CDR3 protein. The table shows 600,000 to 950,000 distinct CDR3 sequences, with roughly 40% occurring only once. The sample was peripheral blood. This chain links TRBV7-2 with TRBJ2-7; 10 nucleotides line up with TRBD2. The sequence was collected from an adult man with Graves' ophthalmopathy. The CDR3 bases are TGTGCCAGCAGCTTAATAGCGGGGGGACTTTCCTACGAGCAGTACTTC. This sequence encodes CASSLIAGGLSYEQYF.